Listed below are T cell receptor beta chains from one sample, sequenced in a study of cytomegalovirus exposure and HLA in healthy donors. Using immunoSEQ multiplex PCR, the repertoire was profiled, and TCRdb retains in-frame clones only, with some absent. This sample has roughly 120,000 clones, with about 80% found just once. The sequenced sample was PBMCs. The origin of the receptors is a male donor in good health and CMV-seronegative. The CDR3 runs from the conserved cysteine through the conserved F or W. The order of the fields is J gene, D gene, V gene, CDR3 length, clone size, CDR3 DNA, CDR3 protein. D genes are given only for firm matches. Size values are once, few and many counts, or a class for expanded clones, and some rows have none.

j_gene: TRBJ1-1
d_gene: TRBD1
v_gene: TRBV27
len: 15
abundance: NA
CDR3nt: TGTGCCGGCGGCCTCGACAGGGGAGGCGGCACTGAAGCTTTCTTT
CDR3aa: CAGGLDRGGGTEAFF

j_gene: TRBJ2-1
d_gene: NA
v_gene: TRBV29-1
len: 13
abundance: NA
CDR3nt: TGCAGCGCCCGGGGATTAGGGTACAATGAGCAGTTCTTC
CDR3aa: CSARGLGYNEQFF

j_gene: TRBJ2-7
d_gene: NA
v_gene: TRBV12-5
len: 15
abundance: NA
CDR3nt: TGTGCTAGTGGCCCGGGGGAGTTGGGGGACTACGAGCAGTACTTC
CDR3aa: CASGPGELGDYEQYF

j_gene: TRBJ1-6
d_gene: NA
v_gene: TRBV10-3
len: 15
abundance: NA
CDR3nt: TGTGCCATCAGTGGCCGGGGGACCTATAATTCACCCCTCCACTTT
CDR3aa: CAISGRGTYNSPLHF

j_gene: TRBJ1-1
d_gene: NA
v_gene: TRBV19
len: 15
abundance: NA
CDR3nt: TGTGCCAGTAGTATAGGCGAGGGAACCAACACTGAAGCTTTCTTT
CDR3aa: CASSIGEGTNTEAFF

j_gene: TRBJ2-7
d_gene: TRBD2
v_gene: TRBV7-8
len: 17
abundance: NA
CDR3nt: TGTGCCAGCAGCCAGCTGTTGTGGGCAGCGGGGACCAACGAGCAGTACTTC
CDR3aa: CASSQLLWAAGTNEQYF

j_gene: TRBJ2-2
d_gene: NA
v_gene: TRBV7-9
len: 17
abundance: NA
CDR3nt: TGTTCCAGCAGCTTAGCGCGGCAGTTCGCGAACACCGGGGAGCTGTTTTTT
CDR3aa: CSSSLARQFANTGELFF

j_gene: TRBJ2-7
d_gene: TRBD2
v_gene: TRBV7-2
len: 15
abundance: NA
CDR3nt: TGTGCCAGCAGCAGGACTAGCGGGGATTCCTACGAGCAGTACTTC
CDR3aa: CASSRTSGDSYEQYF

j_gene: TRBJ2-6
d_gene: TRBD1
v_gene: TRBV9
len: 16
abundance: NA
CDR3nt: TGTGCCAGCAGCGTCGACAGGGACTCTGGGGCCAACGTCCTGACTTTC
CDR3aa: CASSVDRDSGANVLTF

j_gene: TRBJ2-1
d_gene: TRBD1
v_gene: TRBV7-2
len: 14
abundance: NA
CDR3nt: TGTGCCAGCAGCTTGGGACAGGGGAGCAGTGAGCAGTTCTTC
CDR3aa: CASSLGQGSSEQFF

j_gene: TRBJ2-1
d_gene: TRBD2
v_gene: TRBV9
len: 16
abundance: NA
CDR3nt: TGTGCCAGCAGCGTATCAGCGGGGGTGACCTACAATGAGCAGTTCTTC
CDR3aa: CASSVSAGVTYNEQFF

j_gene: TRBJ2-5
d_gene: TRBD2
v_gene: TRBV5-1
len: 17
abundance: NA
CDR3nt: TGCGCCAGCACCAAGGTGGGGGGACTAGCGCATGGAGAGACCCAGTACTTC
CDR3aa: CASTKVGGLAHGETQYF

j_gene: TRBJ1-2
d_gene: NA
v_gene: TRBV29-1
len: 11
abundance: NA
CDR3nt: TGCAGCGTTGAATCTCAGGCTGGCTACACCTTC
CDR3aa: CSVESQAGYTF

j_gene: TRBJ1-3
d_gene: NA
v_gene: TRBV15
len: 18
abundance: NA
CDR3nt: TGTGCCACCAGCCGAGAGTATCGACAAACGAGCTCTGGAAACACCATATATTTT
CDR3aa: CATSREYRQTSSGNTIYF

j_gene: TRBJ1-1
d_gene: NA
v_gene: TRBV19
len: 15
abundance: NA
CDR3nt: TGTGCCAGTAGTAGCCTCCGGGGATCGAACACTGAAGCTTTCTTT
CDR3aa: CASSSLRGSNTEAFF

j_gene: TRBJ2-6
d_gene: NA
v_gene: TRBV30
len: 16
abundance: NA
CDR3nt: TGTGCCTGGAGTGGTGTAAGTCTTACTGGGGCCAACGGCCTGACTTTC
CDR3aa: CAWSGVSLTGANGLTF

j_gene: TRBJ2-7
d_gene: TRBD1
v_gene: TRBV7-6
len: 15
abundance: NA
CDR3nt: TGTGCCAGCAGCTTAGCGGGGACAGGGGAATACGAGCAGTACTTC
CDR3aa: CASSLAGTGEYEQYF

j_gene: TRBJ1-2
d_gene: NA
v_gene: TRBV2
len: 12
abundance: NA
CDR3nt: TGTGCCAGCAGTGCGGTTAACTATGGCTACACCTTC
CDR3aa: CASSAVNYGYTF

j_gene: TRBJ1-2
d_gene: NA
v_gene: TRBV7-9
len: 13
abundance: NA
CDR3nt: TGTGCCAGCAGCCATACAAGTGGCTATGGCTACACCTTC
CDR3aa: CASSHTSGYGYTF

j_gene: TRBJ1-2
d_gene: TRBD1
v_gene: TRBV7-9
len: 15
abundance: NA
CDR3nt: TGTTCCAGCAGCCGGCCGGGACAGGGCTGGGCTGGCTACACCTTC
CDR3aa: CSSSRPGQGWAGYTF

j_gene: TRBJ1-2
d_gene: NA
v_gene: TRBV30
len: 11
abundance: once
CDR3nt: TGTGCCTGGAGTCTGGCCCCGGGGTACACCTTC
CDR3aa: CAWSLAPGYTF

j_gene: TRBJ2-2
d_gene: NA
v_gene: TRBV28
len: 16
abundance: NA
CDR3nt: TGTGCCAGCACAGTGGGAGGCGGGAACGGGGTCGGGGAGCTGTTTTTT
CDR3aa: CASTVGGGNGVGELFF

j_gene: TRBJ1-2
d_gene: TRBD1
v_gene: TRBV4-1
len: 15
abundance: NA
CDR3nt: TGCGCCAGCAGCCAAGACCAGGGGGCGCGAAATGGCTACACCTTC
CDR3aa: CASSQDQGARNGYTF

j_gene: TRBJ2-4
d_gene: TRBD1
v_gene: TRBV5-5
len: 16
abundance: NA
CDR3nt: TGTGCCAGCAGCTTGGCCTTCGGACAGGGCAAAAACAGTCAGTACTTC
CDR3aa: CASSLAFGQGKNSQYF

j_gene: TRBJ1-2
d_gene: NA
v_gene: TRBV30
len: 13
abundance: NA
CDR3nt: TGTGCCTGGAGTGTACTGTCAGGGAATGGCTACACCTTC
CDR3aa: CAWSVLSGNGYTF

j_gene: TRBJ2-7
d_gene: NA
v_gene: TRBV11-2
len: 15
abundance: NA
CDR3nt: TGTGCCAGCAGCGCGAGTACAGGGATTTCCTACGAGCAGTACTTC
CDR3aa: CASSASTGISYEQYF

j_gene: TRBJ1-1
d_gene: TRBD1
v_gene: TRBV30
len: 13
abundance: NA
CDR3nt: TGTGCCTGGAGTGTAGGGGGCTCCACTGAAGCTTTCTTT
CDR3aa: CAWSVGGSTEAFF

j_gene: TRBJ2-7
d_gene: TRBD2
v_gene: TRBV4-2
len: 15
abundance: few
CDR3nt: TGTGCCAGCAGCCAAGATCTAGCGGAACCCTACGAGCAGTACTTC
CDR3aa: CASSQDLAEPYEQYF

j_gene: TRBJ1-2
d_gene: NA
v_gene: TRBV28
len: 11
abundance: NA
CDR3nt: TGTGCCAGCAGTTTGGAGTATGGCTACACCTTC
CDR3aa: CASSLEYGYTF

j_gene: TRBJ2-5
d_gene: TRBD2
v_gene: TRBV19
len: 15
abundance: NA
CDR3nt: TGTGCCAGTAGCGCCTATCTAGCGGGAGGCGGGACCCAGTACTTC
CDR3aa: CASSAYLAGGGTQYF

j_gene: TRBJ2-2
d_gene: NA
v_gene: TRBV7-2
len: 17
abundance: NA
CDR3nt: TGTGCCAGCAGCCCAATCGCGGGGTTTGCCGCAGCGCGGGAGCTGTTTTTT
CDR3aa: CASSPIAGFAAARELFF

j_gene: TRBJ2-1
d_gene: TRBD2
v_gene: TRBV18
len: 17
abundance: NA
CDR3nt: TGTGCCAGCTCACCACCCCTTAGCGGGGGGCTCTACAATGAGCAGTTCTTC
CDR3aa: CASSPPLSGGLYNEQFF

j_gene: TRBJ1-1
d_gene: NA
v_gene: TRBV30
len: 14
abundance: NA
CDR3nt: TGTGCCTGGAGTCTCCCAGGGATGAACACTGAAGCTTTCTTT
CDR3aa: CAWSLPGMNTEAFF

j_gene: TRBJ2-1
d_gene: TRBD2
v_gene: TRBV6-4
len: 15
abundance: NA
CDR3nt: TGTGCCAGCAGTGGCCTAGCGGGTCAAAACAATGAGCAGTTCTTC
CDR3aa: CASSGLAGQNNEQFF

j_gene: TRBJ1-1
d_gene: NA
v_gene: TRBV5-1
len: 13
abundance: NA
CDR3nt: TGCGCCAGCAGTTTCCAGGGGAGGGCTGAAGCTTTCTTT
CDR3aa: CASSFQGRAEAFF

j_gene: TRBJ1-4
d_gene: NA
v_gene: TRBV9
len: 14
abundance: NA
CDR3nt: TGTGCCAGCGCGACAGCTGCAACTAATGAAAAACTGTTTTTT
CDR3aa: CASATAATNEKLFF

j_gene: TRBJ1-2
d_gene: NA
v_gene: TRBV12-5
len: 16
abundance: NA
CDR3nt: TGTGCTAGTGGTTTTATTTTCGGGGGGTATAACTATGGCTACACCTTC
CDR3aa: CASGFIFGGYNYGYTF

j_gene: TRBJ2-4
d_gene: NA
v_gene: TRBV30
len: 12
abundance: NA
CDR3nt: TGTGCCTGGAGTGTCGGCAAAAACATTCAGTACTTC
CDR3aa: CAWSVGKNIQYF

j_gene: TRBJ2-7
d_gene: NA
v_gene: TRBV7-2
len: 15
abundance: NA
CDR3nt: TGTGCCAGCAGCTTAGGCAGGGGCGCCCCTCGCGAGCAGTACTTC
CDR3aa: CASSLGRGAPREQYF

j_gene: TRBJ1-1
d_gene: TRBD1
v_gene: TRBV6-5
len: 15
abundance: NA
CDR3nt: TGTGCCAGCAGCCCCTCGACAGGGCAGGGAACTGAAGCTTTCTTT
CDR3aa: CASSPSTGQGTEAFF

j_gene: TRBJ1-6
d_gene: NA
v_gene: TRBV14
len: 16
abundance: NA
CDR3nt: TGTGCCAGCAGCCAAGATCGGGCCCAGGGAGGATCACCCCTCCACTTT
CDR3aa: CASSQDRAQGGSPLHF

j_gene: TRBJ2-5
d_gene: TRBD2
v_gene: TRBV10-2
len: 18
abundance: NA
CDR3nt: TGCGCCAGCAGTGAGTCGAAGCTAGCGGGCACACTTGGGGAGACCCAGTACTTC
CDR3aa: CASSESKLAGTLGETQYF

j_gene: TRBJ2-7
d_gene: TRBD1
v_gene: TRBV19
len: 13
abundance: once
CDR3nt: TGTGCCAGCCGGACGACAGGGTCCTACGAGCAGTACTTC
CDR3aa: CASRTTGSYEQYF